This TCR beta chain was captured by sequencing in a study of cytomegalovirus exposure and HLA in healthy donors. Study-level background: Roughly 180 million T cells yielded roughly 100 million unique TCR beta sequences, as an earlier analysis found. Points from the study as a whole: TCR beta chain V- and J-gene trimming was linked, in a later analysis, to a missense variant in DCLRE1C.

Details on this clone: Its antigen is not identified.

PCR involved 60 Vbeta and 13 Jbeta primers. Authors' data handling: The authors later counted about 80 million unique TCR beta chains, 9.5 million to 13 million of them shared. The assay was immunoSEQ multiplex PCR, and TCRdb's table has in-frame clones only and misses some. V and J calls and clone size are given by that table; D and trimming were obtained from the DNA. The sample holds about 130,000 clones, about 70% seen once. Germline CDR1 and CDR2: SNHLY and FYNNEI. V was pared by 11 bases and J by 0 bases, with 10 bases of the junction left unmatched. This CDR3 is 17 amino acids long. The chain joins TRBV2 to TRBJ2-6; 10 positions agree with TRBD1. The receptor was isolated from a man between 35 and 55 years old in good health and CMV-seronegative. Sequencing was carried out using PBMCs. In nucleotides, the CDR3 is TGTGCCGGAGCGGGGACAGGGGCGAGCTCTGGGGCCAACGTCCTGACTTTC. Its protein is CAGAGTGASSGANVLTF.